Each of the 18 T cell receptor beta chains below was sequenced from the same sample in a study of T cell repertoires in cytomegalovirus infection. TCRdb re-derived calls from the reads in MiXCR, one entry per CDR3 protein. The table shows about a million distinct CDR3 sequences, with approximately 31% occurring only once. Their target antigens are unknown. The input for sequencing was cultured CD8+ T cells from PBMCs, taken from culture after CMV antigen stimulation. The origin of the receptors is a human donor in good health (CMV status not recorded). Some clones in this sample may be carry-over from other donors' samples.

This clonotype has a count of ten or more. This CDR3 is CASSQGASGGTDTQYF. CDR3 coding DNA: TGCGCCAGCAGCCAAGGGGCTAGCGGGGGCACAGATACGCAGTATTTT. The J gene is TRBJ2-3, the V gene TRBV4-1; 9 bases line up with TRBD2. With 1 base clipped from V and 1 base from J, the junction kept 3 bases outside the gene matches. The CDR3 runs 16 residues. The V gene's germline CDR1 is MGHRA and CDR2 YSYEKL.

This clonotype was seen more than once but under ten times. This chain uses TRBV11-2 with TRBJ2-5; 9 positions agree with TRBD2. J gave up 5 bases and V 7 bases, and 5 bases lay outside the gene matches. This CDR3 has 13 residues. The germline V gene encodes CDR1 SGHAT and CDR2 FQNNGV. The CDR3 coding sequence is TGTGCCAGCATCGGGACTAGCCTGGAGACCCAGTACTTC. It is translated as CASIGTSLETQYF. Based on the CDR3 plus reference TRBV11-2 and TRBJ2-5, the full variable domain is EAGVAQSPRYKIIEKRQSVAFWCNPISGHATLYWYQQILGQGPKLLIQFQNNGVVDDSQLPKDRFSAERLKGVDSTLKIQPAKLEDSAVYLCASIGTSLETQYFGPGTRLLVL.

The chain recombines TRBV6-5 with TRBJ2-6; 8 nucleotides align to TRBD1. J was trimmed by 4 bases and V by 2 bases; bases with no gene match: 7. Germline lookup yields CDR1 MNHEY and CDR2 SVGAGI. The CDR3 extends over 17 amino acids. In DNA, the CDR3 is TGTGCCAGCAGTTACCCAAAGACAGGGGCCGGGGCCAACGTCCTGACTTTC. Its translation: CASSYPKTGAGANVLTF.

The genes are TRBV11-2 and TRBJ1-2, with D uncertain. Germline assignment: CDR1 SGHAT and CDR2 FQNNGV. V was cut by 3 bases and J by 1 base, with 9 bases left in between. The CDR3 is 14 residues long. The CDR3 DNA reads TGTGCCAGCAGCTTTCCGACGGGTAACTATGGCTACACCTTC. It translates to CASSFPTGNYGYTF. The variable domain in full, completed from reference TRBV11-2 and TRBJ1-2, reads EAGVAQSPRYKIIEKRQSVAFWCNPISGHATLYWYQQILGQGPKLLIQFQNNGVVDDSQLPKDRFSAERLKGVDSTLKIQPAKLEDSAVYLCASSFPTGNYGYTFGSGTRLTVV.

This clonotype came up a few times. The V and J genes are TRBV19 and TRBJ1-5, with no clear D. The V gene lost 3 bases and the J gene lost 2 bases, with 8 bases spanning the gap. Germline V lookup: CDR1 LNHDA, CDR2 SQIVND (reference sequence). CDR3 length: 14 residues. As DNA, the CDR3 is TGTGCCAGTAGTATTCCTTGGGGCAATCAGCCCCAGCATTTT. Its translation: CASSIPWGNQPQHF. The full variable domain, with the rest looked up from reference TRBV19 and TRBJ1-5, is DGGITQSPKYLFRKEGQNVTLSCEQNLNHDAMYWYRQDPGQGLRLIYYSQIVNDFQKGDIAEGYSVSREKKESFPLTVTSAQKNPTAFYLCASSIPWGNQPQHFGDGTRLSIL.

This clonotype was found many times. The chain uses TRBV7-2 and TRBJ2-1, with 8 positions matching TRBD2. The V segment lost 5 bases and the J segment 10 bases; nucleotides outside the gene matches: 13. CDR3 length: 15 amino acids. Germline CDR1 SGHTA, CDR2 FQGNSA. The CDR3 sequence: CASSPFVGLVNEQFF. CDR3 DNA: TGTGCCAGCAGCCCCTTCGTGGGACTAGTTAACGAGCAGTTCTTC.

This clonotype turned up a few times. The CDR3 spells CASSFRGAGEAFF. CDR3 in DNA: TGTGCCAGCAGCTTTCGGGGGGCGGGTGAAGCTTTCTTT. The chain joins TRBV7-6 to TRBJ1-1; D perhaps matches TRBD1 (6 bases). This CDR3 has 13 amino acids. V was shortened by 3 bases and J by 7 bases, with 12 bases between the two germline ends. Looked up from germline, CDR1 is SGHVS and CDR2 is FNYEAQ.

Many counts were recorded for this clonotype. V and J are TRBV7-2 and TRBJ1-2; D is undetermined. The CDR3 has 12 residues. Trimming cost V 5 bases and J 6 bases, with 10 bases left between them. The germline gives CDR1 SGHTA, CDR2 FQGNSA. CDR3 bases: TGTGCCAGCAGCACAGAGGTTCATGGCTACACCTTC. It is translated as CASSTEVHGYTF.

The chain uses TRBV27 and TRBJ1-6, with D unclear. The CDR3 loop spans 14 amino acids. Deletions cut 5 bases from V and 2 bases from J, with 7 bases between. Germline V gene lookup returns CDR1 MNHEY and CDR2 SMNVEV (reference sequence). The CDR3 DNA is TGTGCCAGCAGTAGGGAAGCCTATAATTCACCCCTCCACTTT. This sequence encodes CASSREAYNSPLHF.

This clonotype was seen many times. CDR3 nucleotides: TGTGCCAGCAGCCAACCCCAGGGGGCCGCGAGCTCCTACAATGAGCAGTTCTTC. Translating gives CASSQPQGAASSYNEQFF. This rearrangement joins TRBV7-2 to TRBJ2-1; 8 bases agree with TRBD1. From germline, CDR1 is SGHTA and CDR2 FQGNSA. The trim removed 5 bases at V and 0 bases at J, leaving 12 bases unmatched. This CDR3 contains 18 residues.

About this clonotype itself: A junction boundary mismatches the germline segment, possibly from a read error. V usage is TRBV5-3 and J usage is TRBJ1-1, with 7 nucleotides matching TRBD1. TRBV5-3 is noted as an ORF with a role that remains uncertain. The CDR3 length is 15 residues. For the CDR3, the DNA is TGTGCCAGCAGCTTGGCCAAGGGGACAGACTATGAAGCTTTCTTT. This sequence encodes CASSLAKGTDYEAFF.

The chain has TRBV7-9 and TRBJ1-3; 8 bases line up with TRBD1. The CDR3 length is 16 residues. CDR1 and CDR2 (germline): SEHNR, FQNEAQ (reference sequence). J lost 1 base, V lost 4 bases, and 6 bases had no gene match. CDR3 in amino acids: CASSSSQGASGNTIYF. The CDR3, as DNA: TGTGCCAGCAGCTCCTCTCAGGGGGCGTCTGGAAACACCATATATTTT.

The V and J genes are TRBV7-6 and TRBJ2-1, with D hard to call. The germline gives CDR1 SGHVS, CDR2 FNYEAQ. V gave up 1 base and J gave up 0 bases, with 10 bases separating them. The CDR3 has 16 residues. The CDR3 is CASSLVTASSYNEQFF. The CDR3 DNA is TGTGCCAGCAGCTTAGTAACAGCCAGCTCCTACAATGAGCAGTTCTTC.

This clonotype showed up many times. This rearrangement joins TRBV6-1 to TRBJ1-4; D is undetermined. V was trimmed by 3 bases and J by 8 bases, leaving 16 bases between them. This CDR3 is 15 amino acids long. Germline lookup yields CDR1 MNHNS and CDR2 SASEGT. The DNA of the CDR3 is TGTGCCAGCAGTGATACATCCGGGGTACGAGAAAAACTGTTTTTT. Its translation: CASSDTSGVREKLFF.

In its sample, this clonotype was seen a few times. The rearrangement links TRBV7-9 to TRBJ2-7; TRBD1 matches 10 bases. This CDR3 spans 17 amino acids. Germline CDR1 is SEHNR and CDR2 is FQNEAQ (reference sequence). Trimming took 4 bases from V and 1 from J; bases not matched to a gene: 10. The CDR3: CASSSPEAGQGSYEQYF. CDR3 nucleotide sequence: TGTGCCAGCAGCTCACCCGAGGCGGGACAGGGGTCCTACGAGCAGTACTTC.

The chain carries TRBV6-6 and TRBJ1-2; no definite D call. The CDR3 sequence is 14 residues long. Between the trimmed V and J ends, which lost 0 bases and 5 bases, there was a span of 10 bases. The V gene's germline CDR1 is MNHNY and CDR2 SVGAGI (reference sequence). CDR3 amino acids: CASSYSSQLYGYTF. CDR3 DNA: TGTGCCAGCAGTTACTCGTCGCAGTTGTATGGCTACACCTTC.

The rearrangement links TRBV6-2 or TRBV6-3 to TRBJ2-1, with D tentatively TRBD2 (5 bases). The CDR3 sequence is 13 residues long. V gave up 3 bases and J gave up 12 bases, with 15 bases separating them. Germline V gene data show CDR1 as MNHEY and CDR2 as SVGEGT. The CDR3 region is CASSYGEPGWQFF. CDR3 nucleotides: TGTGCCAGCAGTTATGGGGAGCCAGGCTGGCAGTTCTTC.

This clonotype was observed a handful of times. The chain is built from TRBV7-6 and TRBJ1-6; the match to TRBD1 covers 9 bases. CDR1 and CDR2 from the germline V gene are SGHVS and FNYEAQ. With 4 bases clipped from V and 7 bases from J, the junction kept 8 bases outside the gene matches. This CDR3 comprises 16 residues. The CDR3 region is CASSSEPGQGNSPLHF. The CDR3, as DNA: TGTGCCAGCAGCTCCGAGCCGGGACAGGGAAATTCACCCCTCCACTTT.